One sample yielded the 28 T cell receptor beta chains listed below, sequenced in a study of Graves' ophthalmopathy and Graves' hyperthyroidism (dated by TCRdb to about 2018). The sequencer listed for this sample is Illumina HiSeq 2000. For repertoire sequencing, TCR beta CDR3 regions were amplified from RNA transcripts. The first round was an RT-PCR using HTBI primers with the Qiagen OneStep RT-PCR kit, and this first round was followed by a second-round multiplex PCR, then size selection and purification. TCRdb reanalyzed the raw reads on its own, using fastp at Q25 for trimming and MiXCR for clone calling, and kept in-frame beta chains. Merged by CDR3 protein, the rows form single entries marked with the most common genes and DNA. Recorded for this sample are over a million distinct CDR3 sequences; less than 45% of them occurred a single time. The leading ten clones occupy around 10% of the sample.

Sequencing was done on a sample of peripheral blood or thyroid tissue (not recorded which). Receptors were obtained from an adult man with Graves' hyperthyroidism.

The chain employs TRBV15 and TRBJ2-7; no definite D call. V was cut by 1 base and J by 2 bases, with 15 bases left in between. The germline V gene has CDR1 LNHNV and CDR2 YYDKDF (reference sequence). This CDR3 has 16 residues. CDR3 protein: CATSRANRDITYEQYF. DNA for the CDR3: TGTGCCACCAGCAGAGCTAACAGAGACATCACCTACGAGCAGTACTTC. Combining the CDR3 with reference TRBV15 and TRBJ2-7 gives the whole variable domain DAMVIQNPRYQVTQFGKPVTLSCSQTLNHNVMYWYQQKSSQAPKLLFHYYDKDFNNEADTPDNFQSRRPNTSFCFLDIRSPGLGDTAMYLCATSRANRDITYEQYFGPGTRLTVT.

A note on this clonotype: A much bigger clone sits one base away, suggesting this may be a read error. This rearrangement joins TRBV7-2 to TRBJ1-2; D is unresolved. Germline CDR1 reads SGHTA; CDR2 reads FQGNSA. This CDR3 has 14 residues. CDR3 sequence reads: CASSQGSWNYGYTF. CDR3 bases: TGCGCCAGCAGCCAAGGCTCCTGGAACTATGGCTACACCTTC.

A few counts support this clonotype. This chain joins TRBV6-6 and TRBJ1-6; D not resolved. Germline V gene sequence: CDR1 MNHNY, CDR2 SVGAGI (reference sequence). The CDR3 is 15 residues long. Trimming took 0 bases from V and 6 from J, leaving 9 bases between them. The CDR3 DNA is TGTGCCAGCAGTTACTCGGGTACGGGTAATTCACCCCTCCACTTT. Protein sequence: CASSYSGTGNSPLHF.

Details on this clonotype: At one of its ends the junction is not consistent with the germline gene, which may arise from a read error. The chain recombines TRBV14 with TRBJ2-7, with 8 bases fitting TRBD1. The CDR3 runs to 15 residues. CDR1 and CDR2 from the germline V gene are SGHDN and FVKESK. The CDR3 sequence is CASSQGTGMGYERYF. For the CDR3, the DNA is TGTGCCAGCAGCCAAGGGACAGGGATGGGCTACGAGCGGTACTTC.

This clonotype was observed at least ten times. The chain recombines TRBV5-1 with TRBJ2-7; no clear D. This CDR3 region has 12 residues. CDR1 and CDR2 (germline): SGHRS, YFSETQ. V was trimmed by 1 base and J by 5 bases, leaving 7 bases between them. CDR3 coding DNA: TGCGCCAGCAGCTTGCTGGGCGACGAGCAGTACTTC. It encodes CASSLLGDEQYF.

The sample holds a few counts of this clonotype. This chain links TRBV4-3 with TRBJ1-2; 10 nucleotides line up with TRBD1. Germline CDR1 is LGHNA and CDR2 is YSLEER. The CDR3 totals 15 residues. The junction had 5 bases not matched to a gene; V was cut back by 3 bases and J by 4 bases. The CDR3 region has the DNA TGCGCCAGCAGCCAGACAGGGGGCGATATCTATGGCTACACCTTC. Its protein product is CASSQTGGDIYGYTF.

Note on this clonotype: This clone may be a read error of a much larger clone one base away. The gene calls are TRBV10-3 and TRBJ2-1; perhaps TRBD1 as D (5 bases). The V and J ends lost 4 bases and 10 bases respectively, with 11 bases between them. The CDR3 is 12 amino acids. Looked up from germline, CDR1 is ENHRY and CDR2 is SYGVKD. The CDR3 protein is CAISGGRNEQFF. In nucleotides, the CDR3 is TGTGCCATCAGTGGGGGCAGGAACGAGCAGTTCTTC.

This clonotype was detected many times. The rearrangement links TRBV5-1 to TRBJ2-7; D possibly matches TRBD1 or TRBD2 (5 bases each). CDR3 length: 14 amino acids. CDR1 is SGHRS and CDR2 is YFSETQ in the germline V gene. V lost 1 base, J lost 2 bases, and 10 bases lay in between. CDR3 region: CASSLSWDPYEQYF. CDR3 coding DNA: TGCGCCAGCAGCTTGAGTTGGGACCCCTACGAGCAGTACTTC.

This clonotype has at least ten counts. V gene TRBV19 combines with J gene TRBJ2-7; D call uncertain. V gave up 11 bases and J gave up 3 bases, with 17 bases separating them. Germline V gene sequence: CDR1 LNHDA, CDR2 SQIVND (reference sequence). This CDR3 has 13 residues. The CDR3 sequence is CASAASSRYEQYF. CDR3 coding DNA: TGTGCCTCGGCTGCCTCTAGTCGCTACGAGCAGTACTTC.

This chain connects TRBV24-1 to TRBJ2-5; 7 bases are a match to TRBD1. V shed 5 bases and J 4 bases; nucleotides not matched to a gene: 12. Germline V CDR1 and CDR2: KGHDR, SFDVKD. The CDR3 loop spans 16 amino acids. The CDR3 DNA sequence: TGTGCCACCAGTGCCACCTCTCCGCCAGGGGGAGAGACCCAGTACTTC. Its protein product is CATSATSPPGGETQYF.

This clonotype was counted between two and nine times. The chain employs TRBV6-6 and TRBJ1-6; D might be TRBD1 (5 bases). CDR3 size: 16 residues. Germline V CDR1 and CDR2: MNHNY, SVGAGI (reference sequence). Trimming took 2 bases from V and 0 from J, leaving 8 bases between them. The CDR3 DNA follows: TGTGCCAGCAGTTACGACAGCAGCTCCTATAATTCACCCCTCCACTTT. The encoded protein is CASSYDSSSYNSPLHF.

The chain has TRBV12-3 or TRBV12-4 and TRBJ1-5, with a tentative D call TRBD1 (6 bases). V was shortened by 5 bases and J by 6 bases, with 14 bases between the two germline ends. This CDR3 spans 14 amino acids. CDR3 coding DNA: TGTGCCAGCAGTCCTGGGGGCCTCGGTCAGCCCCAGCATTTT. It is translated as CASSPGGLGQPQHF.

The gene calls are TRBV2 and TRBJ2-5; D may be TRBD1 or TRBD2 (5 bases each). Germline-derived CDR1 and CDR2 are SNHLY and FYNNEI. This CDR3 has 15 amino acids. V lost 7 bases, J lost 4 bases, and 19 bases lay in between. CDR3 DNA: TGTGCCAGCAAGGGACCCCGAGGCGGTGGAGAGACCCAGTACTTC. Translated, it gives CASKGPRGGGETQYF.

This chain joins TRBV11-2 and TRBJ2-7; D might be TRBD1 (5 bases). This CDR3 is built from 14 residues. CDR1 and CDR2 (germline): SGHAT, FQNNGV. V dropped 5 bases and J dropped 1 base, with 12 bases sitting between them. CDR3 DNA sequence: TGTGCCAGCAGCGCAGGGTTTGGGTCCTACGAGCAGTACTTC. This codes for CASSAGFGSYEQYF.

As regards this clonotype: The DNA is left out, because the CDR3 cannot be placed on it with certainty; the CDR3 is given as TCRdb lists it. The chain is built from TRBV5-1 and TRBJ1-1; no check of the table's D call, TRBD1, against the DNA was made. Inclusive of both ends, the CDR3 amounts to 16 amino acids. Germline lookup yields CDR1 SGHRS and CDR2 YFSETQ. This chain's CDR3 is CACSVEVSGLNTEAFF.

This clonotype has ten or more counts. The DNA of the CDR3 is TGTGCCATCAGTGGATGGGAGGGGAACACTGAAGCTTTCTTT. Translation: CAISGWEGNTEAFF. The chain has TRBV10-3 and TRBJ1-1, with D unclear. The V gene's germline CDR1 is ENHRY and CDR2 SYGVKD. Trimming removed 4 bases at V and 1 base at J, with 10 bases between. The CDR3 sequence is 14 residues long.

The sample holds a few counts of this clonotype. This sequence joins TRBV2 and TRBJ1-1, with a possible D match to TRBD1 (5 bases). The CDR3 is made up of 14 amino acids. Germline CDR1 and CDR2: SNHLY and FYNNEI. Trimming pared 3 bases from V and 4 bases from J, leaving 12 bases between. CDR3 in amino acids: CASSESGFGTEAFF. The DNA of the CDR3 is TGTGCCAGCAGTGAGTCAGGGTTCGGCACTGAAGCTTTCTTT.

This clonotype was seen repeatedly, ten times or more. The chain carries TRBV7-2 and TRBJ2-2; tentatively, D is TRBD1 (5 bases). V shed 1 base and J shed 2 bases, with 14 bases lying between them. The germline gives CDR1 SGHTA, CDR2 FQGNSA. This CDR3 is built from 17 residues. CDR3 coding DNA: TGTGCCAGCAGCTTAGTGGTGGCAGGGATCAACACCGGGGAGCTGTTTTTT. It specifies CASSLVVAGINTGELFF. The full variable domain, with the rest looked up from reference TRBV7-2 and TRBJ2-2, is GAGVSQSPSNKVTEKGKDVELRCDPISGHTALYWYRQSLGQGLEFLIYFQGNSAPDKSGLPSDRFSAERTGGSVSTLTIQRTQQEDSAVYLCASSLVVAGINTGELFFGEGSRLTVL.

This chain connects TRBV15 to TRBJ2-7; a possible D gene is TRBD2 (6 bases). CDR3 length: 13 residues. Germline CDR1 reads LNHNV; CDR2 reads YYDKDF (reference sequence). Trimming cost V 4 bases and J 1 base, with 8 bases left between them. The CDR3 DNA reads TGTGCCACCAGCAACGGGGGATCCTACGAGCAGTACTTC. Translating it yields CATSNGGSYEQYF.

V usage is TRBV2 and J usage is TRBJ1-5; 8 positions agree with TRBD1. This CDR3 has 14 amino acids. V was clipped by 3 bases and J by 6 bases; unmatched bases: 4. Germline assignment: CDR1 SNHLY and CDR2 FYNNEI. The CDR3 DNA is TGTGCCAGCAGTGAGCTGACAGGGGCTCAGCCCCAGCATTTT. It translates to CASSELTGAQPQHF.

This clonotype occurred a few times. The V call is TRBV7-9, the J call TRBJ2-7, with 11 bases aligning to TRBD2. There are 15 residues in the CDR3. CDR1 is SEHNR, CDR2 FQNEAQ, per germline (reference sequence). V lost 5 bases, J lost 4 bases, and 7 bases stayed unmatched. The CDR3, as DNA: TGTGCCAGCAGCCCAAGGGCTAGCGGGAGGTACGAGCAGTACTTC. This encodes CASSPRASGRYEQYF.

The chain links TRBV7-6 to TRBJ2-7; D not resolved. The CDR3 runs to 17 residues. Germline V lookup: CDR1 SGHVS, CDR2 FNYEAQ. V lost 1 base and J lost 5, with 21 bases in between. In DNA form, the CDR3 reads TGTGCCAGCAGCTTAGGAGTCGTCACAAACCTTGGGCACGAGCAGTACTTC. Translation gives CASSLGVVTNLGHEQYF.

This clonotype was seen repeatedly, ten times or more. The chain uses TRBV2 and TRBJ2-5, with D uncertain. Trimming removed 7 bases from V and 0 bases from J, with 12 bases in between. The germline V gene has CDR1 SNHLY and CDR2 FYNNEI. The CDR3 has 14 amino acids. CDR3 in amino acids: CASTQDWNQETQYF. DNA for the CDR3: TGTGCCAGCACTCAAGACTGGAACCAAGAGACCCAGTACTTC.

A few counts support this clonotype. This chain links TRBV6-6 with TRBJ1-5, with D possibly TRBD1 on 5 matching bases. The germline CDR1 and CDR2 sequences are MNHNY and SVGAGI (reference sequence). Trimming took 0 bases from V and 0 from J, leaving 15 bases between them. This CDR3 has 18 amino acids. CDR3 sequence reads: CASSYSRAGPDSNQPQHF. CDR3 bases: TGTGCCAGCAGTTACTCGAGGGCAGGGCCAGATAGCAATCAGCCCCAGCATTTT.

This clonotype was found a few times. At one end, the junction sequence differs from germline, possibly due to a read error. This sequence joins TRBV10-3 and TRBJ2-6; D unresolved. Germline CDR1 reads ENHRY; CDR2 reads SYGVKD. This CDR3 spans 15 amino acids. This CDR3 reads CATSDSPRWANVLTF. CDR3 nucleotides: TGTGCCACCAGTGACTCCCCTCGCTGGGCCAACGTCCTGACTTTC.

Concerning this clonotype: The germline gene is not matched at one end of the junction; a read error may be the cause. This chain's CDR3 is CDSSLPGQGTYSNQPQHF. CDR3 sequence (DNA): TGTGACAGCAGCCTTCCGGGACAGGGGACATATAGCAATCAGCCCCAGCATTTT. The chain links TRBV11-2 to TRBJ1-5; TRBD1 matches 10 bases. Germline V gives CDR1 SGHAT, CDR2 FQNNGV. The CDR3 is made up of 18 amino acids.

This clonotype has more than one count but fewer than ten. The rearrangement uses TRBV5-6 and TRBJ2-2, with 7 bases matching TRBD2. Trimming removed 3 bases from V and 13 bases from J; junction bases left unmatched: 3. Germline lookup yields CDR1 SGHDT and CDR2 YYEEEE. CDR3 length: 11 residues. The DNA of the CDR3 is TGTGCCAGCAGCTACCGGACTAGGCTGTTTTTT. It is translated as CASSYRTRLFF.

Ten or more counts support this clonotype. V usage is TRBV5-4 and J usage is TRBJ1-6, with D possibly matching TRBD1 (5 bases). Trimming removed 0 bases at V and 10 bases at J, with 17 bases between. Germline V gene sequence: CDR1 SGHNT, CDR2 YYREEE (reference sequence). The CDR3 contains 16 residues. CDR3 in DNA: TGTGCCAGCAGCTTGGGTTTTGGCAGGGACGAATCACCCCTCCACTTT. Protein sequence: CASSLGFGRDESPLHF. The whole variable domain, remainder taken from reference TRBV5-4 and TRBJ1-6, is ETGVTQSPTHLIKTRGQQVTLRCSSQSGHNTVSWYQQALGQGPQFIFQYYREEENGRGNFPPRFSGLQFPNYSSELNVNALELDDSALYLCASSLGFGRDESPLHFGNGTRLTVT.